Below are 20 T cell receptor beta chains sequenced from a single sample in a study of spatial heterogeneity in lung cancer (dated by TCRdb to about 2019). Library method: 5' RACE. Sequencing took place on a NextSeq 500. The public reads were quality trimmed at Q25 with fastp and then assembled into clones with MiXCR by TCRdb, keeping productive beta chains. Entries that share a CDR3 protein sequence are merged under the most common genes and DNA. The sample contains around 210 distinct CDR3 sequences, 36% of them found a single time. The ten largest clonotypes hold under 30% of the sample. No antigen has been assigned to these receptors. The sample's time point label, decoded: sample taken at primary tumor resection. Paper-wide results and their limitations: The number of expanded intratumoral alpha and beta TCRs correlated with the tumor nonsynonymous mutation count.

The material sequenced was lung tumor tissue, taken at surgery. Receptors were obtained from a male donor with early-stage non-small cell lung cancer.

With respect to this clonotype: This beta chain lies outside the target of a library built for alpha chains; its clone size means little. This chain connects TRBV7-3 to TRBJ2-5; 8 bases line up with TRBD2. The length of the CDR3 is 17 residues. V was clipped by 3 bases and J by 2 bases; unmatched bases: 11. Germline CDR1 is SGHTA and CDR2 is FQGTGA. The CDR3, as DNA: TGTGCCAGCAGCTTGGTGGGTAGCGGGGCCCGACAAGAGACCCAGTACTTC. This translates into CASSLVGSGARQETQYF.

A remark on this clonotype: Within a library made for alpha chains, this beta chain is off target, and its count is uninformative. The chain has TRBV27 and TRBJ1-5; D possibly corresponds to TRBD1 (6 bases). V lost 8 bases and J 1 base, leaving 12 bases between the germline ends. Germline assignment: CDR1 MNHEY and CDR2 SMNVEV (reference sequence). The CDR3 sequence is 14 residues long. CDR3 nucleotides: TGTGCCAGCTCCAGGGGTGCAAGCAATCAGCCCCAGCATTTT. This codes for CASSRGASNQPQHF.

A remark on this clonotype: Since the library was made to target alpha chains, this beta chain is a stray read and its abundance is not meaningful. The J gene is TRBJ2-3, the V gene TRBV29-1, with 12 bases fitting TRBD2. The V segment lost 6 bases and the J segment 6 bases; nucleotides outside the gene matches: 4. In germline, CDR1 is SQVTM, CDR2 ANQGSEA. The CDR3 extends over 13 amino acids. DNA of the CDR3: TGCAGCGTCTCAGGACTAGCGGGGGATACGCAGTATTTT. As protein: CSVSGLAGDTQYF.

In regard to this clonotype: In a library made to pick up alpha chains, this beta chain is a stray read with a size that means little. The rearrangement links TRBV7-2 to TRBJ2-5; no definite D call. Germline V gene lookup returns CDR1 SGHTA and CDR2 FQGNSA. V lost 0 bases and J lost 2, with 4 bases in between. The CDR3 has 13 amino acids. The CDR3 region is CASSLARQETQYF. The CDR3, as DNA: TGTGCCAGCAGCTTAGCGCGGCAAGAGACCCAGTACTTC.

This clonotype was recorded a few times. A library prepared for alpha chains yielded this beta chain as an off-target read; its size is of little meaning. The chain has TRBV6-6 and TRBJ2-1, with 11 bases fitting TRBD2. The V and J ends lost 5 bases and 3 bases, in that order; junction bases with no gene match: 9. CDR1 MNHNY and CDR2 SVGAGI come from the germline V gene (reference sequence). The CDR3 extends over 17 amino acids. The CDR3 nucleotides read TGTGCCAGCAGTCTGGCCCTGCTAGCGGGGGGCTACAATGAGCAGTTCTTC. Amino acid sequence: CASSLALLAGGYNEQFF.

Remarks on this clonotype: The library was built for alpha chains, so this beta chain is an off-target read and its size means little. The chain recombines TRBV27 with TRBJ2-5; the D is unclear. Germline CDR1 MNHEY, CDR2 SMNVEV (reference sequence). This CDR3 spans 12 amino acids. Trimming took off 4 bases at V and 1 base at J, with 4 bases between the two ends. As DNA, the CDR3 is TGTGCCAGCAGTTCTTCCCAAGAGACCCAGTACTTC. This encodes CASSSSQETQYF.

Details on this clonotype: A library prepared for alpha chains yielded this beta chain as an off-target read; its size is of little meaning. The V call is TRBV23-1, the J call TRBJ2-7, with no clear D. TRBV23-1 is classed as an ORF, of uncertain function. The CDR3 sequence is 13 residues long. V lost 3 bases, J lost 4 bases, and 10 bases lay in between. The CDR3 sequence is CASSHFGSYEQYF. The CDR3 DNA follows: TGCGCCAGCAGTCACTTCGGTAGTTACGAGCAGTACTTC.

Points on this clonotype: The library was designed around alpha chains, so this beta chain is a stray read whose abundance carries little weight. The rearrangement uses TRBV6-2 or TRBV6-3 and TRBJ2-5, with a possible D match to TRBD2 (5 bases). The germline V gene has CDR1 MNHEY and CDR2 SVGEGT. V lost 8 bases and J 2 bases, leaving 6 bases between the germline ends. The CDR3 is made up of 11 amino acids. The CDR3 sequence is CASGRQETQYF. CDR3 nucleotides: TGTGCCAGCGGGAGACAAGAGACCCAGTACTTC.

This clonotype was picked up a small number of times. Since it is a stray read in a library aimed at alpha chains, this beta chain has a size that is not meaningful. The gene calls are TRBV5-6 and TRBJ2-5; no clear D. The CDR3 length is 10 residues. Trimming took off 6 bases at V and 7 bases at J, with 7 bases between the two ends. The germline V gene has CDR1 SGHDT and CDR2 YYEEEE. The CDR3 loop reads CASKWWTQYF. Written as DNA, the CDR3 is TGTGCCAGCAAGTGGTGGACCCAGTACTTC.

Turning to this clonotype: This beta chain appears as a stray read in a library generated for alpha chains; its size is not informative. This sequence joins TRBV5-1 and TRBJ2-7; the D is unclear. The V gene's germline CDR1 is SGHRS and CDR2 YFSETQ. Trimming left V 0 bases short and J 0 bases short, with 10 bases between. The CDR3 is made up of 15 amino acids. As DNA, the CDR3 is TGCGCCAGCAGCTTGGGACGCATGATCTCCTACGAGCAGTACTTC. This codes for CASSLGRMISYEQYF.

Details on this clonotype: With the library built for alpha chains, this beta chain is off target and its frequency is not meaningful. This chain uses TRBV7-2 with TRBJ2-5; D call uncertain. Trimming pared 1 base from V and 2 bases from J, leaving 5 bases between. The CDR3 has 13 residues. Germline V lookup: CDR1 SGHTA, CDR2 FQGNSA. CDR3 residues: CASSLDVQETQYF. The CDR3 DNA reads TGTGCCAGCAGCTTAGACGTTCAAGAGACCCAGTACTTC.

In its sample, this clonotype was seen a few times. Because the library targeted alpha chains, this beta chain is an off-target read whose size means little. This chain uses TRBV28 with TRBJ2-3; tentative D call: TRBD2 (7 bases). The length of the CDR3 is 17 residues. Trimming took off 2 bases at V and 0 bases at J, with 15 bases between the two ends. CDR1 is MDHEN and CDR2 is SYDVKM in the germline V gene. The CDR3 loop is CASSLGDGGPSTDTQYF. In nucleotides, the CDR3 is TGTGCCAGCAGTTTAGGGGACGGGGGGCCGAGCACAGATACGCAGTATTTT.

Notes on this clonotype: With the library built for alpha chains, this beta chain is off target and its frequency is not meaningful. This sequence joins TRBV7-4 and TRBJ2-3, with D possibly matching TRBD2 (6 bases). Deletions cut 2 bases from V and 6 bases from J, with 9 bases between. This CDR3 is 13 amino acids long. Germline values: CDR1 SGHVT, CDR2 SQSDAQ. CDR3 protein: CASSLPGEDTQYF. The DNA for the CDR3 is TGTGCCAGCAGCTTACCGGGGGAGGATACGCAGTATTTT. The complete variable domain, with remaining parts taken from reference TRBV7-4 and TRBJ2-3, reads GAGVSQSPRYKVAKRGRDVALRCDSISGHVTLYWYRQTLGQGSEVLTYSQSDAQRDKSGRPSGRFSAERPERSVSTLKIQRTEQGDSAVYLCASSLPGEDTQYFGPGTRLTVL.

With regard to this clonotype: This beta chain was picked up by a library intended for alpha chains and is off target, so its count carries little meaning. The chain couples TRBV29-1 to TRBJ1-2, with TRBD1 matching over 8 bases. The CDR3 spans 14 residues. After removal of 2 bases from V and 7 bases from J, the junction contained 9 bases not matched to a gene. Per germline, CDR1 SQVTM and CDR2 ANQGSEA. The DNA for the CDR3 is TGCAGCGTTGAATGGATTCAGGGGGCCCGTGGCTACACCTTC. The encoded protein is CSVEWIQGARGYTF.

This clonotype was seen only a few times. This beta chain is an unintended read in a library built for alpha chains; its size means little. This chain joins TRBV9 and TRBJ2-7; TRBD1 matches at 10 bases. The germline gives CDR1 SGDLS, CDR2 YYNGEE. This CDR3 has 15 residues. After removal of 4 bases from V and 6 bases from J, the junction contained 10 bases not matched to a gene. CDR3 coding DNA: TGTGCCAGCAGCCCAAGACAGGGGGCTGCCTCCGAGCAGTACTTC. Translated: CASSPRQGAASEQYF.

By frequency in the sample, this clonotype is hyperexpanded. This beta chain came through as a stray read in a library set up for alpha chains, and its size says little. The V gene is TRBV7-9, the J gene TRBJ2-4; D is ambiguous. The V end was cut by 2 bases, the J end by 10 bases, with 12 bases between. CDR1 is SEHNR and CDR2 is FQNEAQ in the germline V gene (reference sequence). The CDR3 is 13 residues long. The CDR3 DNA is TGTGCCAGCAGCTTATCGACGGAGAGTATTCAGTACTTC. Protein sequence: CASSLSTESIQYF.

About this clonotype itself: The size of this beta chain means little, since it is a stray read in a library made for alpha chains. The chain recombines TRBV6-1 with TRBJ2-3; D not resolved. In germline, CDR1 is MNHNS, CDR2 SASEGT. CDR3 size: 13 residues. The V and J ends lost 5 bases and 6 bases respectively, with 12 bases between them. The DNA of the CDR3 is TGTGCCAGCAGTCTCCGGATCTTGGATACGCAGTATTTT. Amino acids: CASSLRILDTQYF.

By frequency in the sample, this clonotype is hyperexpanded. The size of this beta chain means little, since it is a stray read in a library made for alpha chains. The chain carries TRBV28 and TRBJ2-5; the match to TRBD1 covers 8 bases. Per germline, CDR1 MDHEN and CDR2 SYDVKM. J gave up 4 bases and V 5 bases, and 9 bases lay outside the gene matches. The CDR3 contains 15 residues. The CDR3 DNA reads as TGTGCCAGCAGTGCCCGACAGGGGTCGGGAGAGACCCAGTACTTC. It is translated as CASSARQGSGETQYF. Supplemented by reference TRBV28 and TRBJ2-5, the full variable domain reads DVKVTQSSRYLVKRTGEKVFLECVQDMDHENMFWYRQDPGLGLRLIYFSYDVKMKEKGDIPEGYSVSREKKERFSLILESASTNQTSMYLCASSARQGSGETQYFGPGTRLLVL.

A few counts support this clonotype. This beta chain is a stray read from a library made for alpha chains; its abundance is not meaningful. J is TRBJ2-4 and V is TRBV19; 9 positions agree with TRBD1. V trimming: 3 bases; J trimming: 4 bases; junction bases outside the gene matches: 4. The germline gives CDR1 LNHDA, CDR2 SQIVND (reference sequence). CDR3 length: 15 residues. CDR3 protein: CASSMDRGAKNIQYF. CDR3 nucleotides: TGTGCCAGTAGTATGGACAGGGGCGCGAAAAACATTCAGTACTTC.

This clonotype is hyperexpanded (1% or more) within its sample. Little can be read into the size of this beta chain, an off-target read in a library designed for alpha chains. The chain links TRBV16 to TRBJ1-1; D call uncertain. Trimming removed 0 bases at V and 2 bases at J, with 4 bases between. From germline, CDR1 is KGHSY and CDR2 FQNENV. This CDR3 comprises 13 residues. CDR3 amino acids: CASSQSENTEAFF. CDR3 in DNA: TGTGCCAGCAGCCAATCGGAAAACACTGAAGCTTTCTTT.